A single sample is the source of the 7 T cell receptor beta chains below, sequenced in a study of CD8 T cells in ankylosing spondylitis. One entry per CDR3 protein, called by TCRdb with MiXCR from the 5' RACE reads. The table records over 25,000 distinct CDR3 sequences, over 6.5% of them present only once. The sequencing input was blood. The receptors here all came from a male donor with ankylosing spondylitis or in good health (not recorded which).

This clonotype appeared a few times. This chain uses TRBV4-3 with TRBJ1-5; D gene ambiguous. Germline lookup yields CDR1 LGHNA and CDR2 YSLEER. The CDR3 runs 15 residues. V was cut by 0 bases and J by 3 bases, with 9 bases left in between. The CDR3 reads CASSQDLGINQPQHF. The CDR3 coding sequence is TGCGCCAGCAGCCAAGATTTGGGAATCAATCAGCCCCAGCATTTT.

This clonotype was found many times. The gene calls are TRBV7-2 and TRBJ2-3, with TRBD2 as a possible D gene (5 bases). This CDR3 contains 13 residues. CDR1 is SGHTA, CDR2 FQGNSA, per germline. V shed 3 bases and J shed 4 bases, with 8 bases lying between them. The CDR3 spells CASSFQAADTQYF. The CDR3 DNA is TGTGCCAGCAGCTTTCAAGCGGCAGATACGCAGTATTTT.

This clonotype appeared many times. This rearrangement joins TRBV5-6 to TRBJ1-1; D perhaps matches TRBD1 (6 bases). Germline loops: CDR1 SGHDT, CDR2 YYEEEE. The CDR3 is made up of 14 amino acids. V shed 4 bases and J shed 1 base, with 11 bases lying between them. Here the CDR3 DNA reads TGTGCCAGCAGCCCAGGGGCGGCGAACACTGAAGCTTTCTTT. Its protein is CASSPGAANTEAFF.

The sample holds a few counts of this clonotype. The chain couples TRBV21-1 to TRBJ2-2. TRBV21-1 is flagged as a pseudogene. CDR3 size: 14 residues. The CDR3 is CASSKSDLTGELFF. The DNA of the CDR3 is TGTGCCAGCAGCAAATCAGATCTCACCGGGGAGCTGTTTTTT.

The chain couples TRBV28 to TRBJ1-1, with a possible D match to TRBD1 (6 bases). Trimming pared 6 bases from V and 3 bases from J, leaving 14 bases between. Germline assignment: CDR1 MDHEN and CDR2 SYDVKM. The CDR3 extends over 14 amino acids. The chain's CDR3 is CASSPTQGYTEAFF. CDR3 nucleotides: TGTGCCAGCAGCCCAACCCAGGGGTACACTGAAGCTTTCTTT.

This clonotype has only one observation. This chain connects TRBV4-2 to TRBJ2-7, with TRBD2 identical over 9 bases. In germline, CDR1 is LGHNA, CDR2 YNFKEQ. The CDR3 consists of 15 residues. V was pared by 4 bases and J by 5 bases, with 9 bases of the junction left unmatched. CDR3 loop: CASSPGVAGVHEQYF. In DNA, the CDR3 is TGTGCCAGCAGCCCCGGGGTAGCGGGAGTTCACGAGCAGTACTTC.

The table lists this clonotype with many counts. The chain uses TRBV29-1 and TRBJ2-3; D is ambiguous. Germline V gene lookup returns CDR1 SQVTM and CDR2 ANQGSEA. The CDR3 is made up of 13 amino acids. V was clipped by 7 bases and J by 2 bases, with 13 bases between them. CDR3 DNA sequence: TGCAGCGCCTTCAAGATTAACACAGATACGCAGTATTTT. Translating gives CSAFKINTDTQYF.